A single sample is the source of the 26 T cell receptor beta chains below, sequenced in a study of T cell changes during pregnancy in multiple sclerosis. Libraries were prepared by immunoSEQ multiplex PCR; TCRdb keeps only in-frame clonotypes and omits some of them. This sample has 15,000 to 20,000 clones, with approximately 95% found just once. The material sequenced was peripheral blood, taken in the third trimester of pregnancy. The receptors here all came from a female donor with multiple sclerosis, enrolled in a pregnancy study.

This chain links TRBV2 with TRBJ1-2; no firm D call. V was trimmed by 4 bases and J by 3 bases, leaving 12 bases between them. Germline V CDR1 and CDR2: SNHLY, FYNNEI. The CDR3 sequence is 14 residues long. DNA for the CDR3: TGTGCCAGCAGTGTTTCAGGAGGATACTATGGCTACACCTTC. Translated: CASSVSGGYYGYTF. Together with reference TRBV2 and TRBJ1-2, the CDR3 gives the full variable domain: EPEVTQTPSHQVTQMGQEVILRCVPISNHLYFYWYRQILGQKVEFLVSFYNNEISEKSEIFDDQFSVERPDGSNFTLKIRSTKLEDSAMYFCASSVSGGYYGYTFGSGTRLTVV.

The chain couples TRBV5-4 to TRBJ2-1, with 10 bases that match TRBD2. V lost 6 bases and J lost 14; bases outside the gene matches: 14. Looked up from germline, CDR1 is SGHNT and CDR2 is YYREEE (reference sequence). This CDR3 contains 14 residues. The CDR3 sequence is CASIPGASGRSEFF. CDR3 DNA sequence: TGTGCCAGCATTCCAGGGGCTAGCGGGAGATCAGAGTTCTTC.

The rearrangement uses TRBV6-1 and TRBJ1-1; 7 bases are a match to TRBD1. This CDR3 spans 13 amino acids. V gave up 4 bases and J gave up 7 bases; unmatched junction bases: 6. Germline CDR1 MNHNS, CDR2 SASEGT. The CDR3 protein is CASSVRGQIEAFF. The CDR3 nucleotides are TGTGCCAGCAGTGTCCGGGGACAGATTGAAGCTTTCTTT.

This chain connects TRBV5-1 to TRBJ1-4; a weak D match, TRBD1 (6 bases). CDR1 and CDR2 from the germline V gene are SGHRS and YFSETQ. V shed 0 bases and J shed 4 bases, with 10 bases lying between them. The length of the CDR3 is 15 residues. The CDR3 region is CASSLAPGVNEKLFF. The CDR3 DNA reads as TGCGCCAGCAGCTTGGCCCCAGGGGTTAATGAAAAACTGTTTTTT.

The chain uses TRBV25-1 and TRBJ2-7; possible D gene TRBD2, 5 bases. There are 12 residues in the CDR3. V lost 0 bases to trimming and J lost 8 bases, with 8 bases between them. Germline CDR1 reads MGHDK; CDR2 reads SYGVNS. CDR3 coding DNA: TGTGCCAGCAGTGAATATGAGGGAAAGCAGTACTTC. Translated: CASSEYEGKQYF.

The V call is TRBV5-1, the J call TRBJ2-1; TRBD2 might be the D (5 bases). Per germline, CDR1 SGHRS and CDR2 YFSETQ. Trimming stripped 0 bases from V and 1 base from J, with 11 bases between. This CDR3 contains 16 residues. CDR3 bases: TGCGCCAGCAGCTTGGTGGTAGCGACTTCCTACAATGAGCAGTTCTTC. Residues: CASSLVVATSYNEQFF.

This chain links TRBV27 with TRBJ2-7; D gene ambiguous. The CDR3 is made up of 15 amino acids. The germline V and J ends were trimmed by 8 bases and 3 bases, with 20 bases remaining between them. CDR1 and CDR2 from the germline V gene are MNHEY and SMNVEV (reference sequence). The CDR3 region has the DNA TGTGCCAGCCGTATGACAAGAGAAGGCTTCTACGAGCAGTACTTC. Its protein is CASRMTREGFYEQYF.

The chain employs TRBV4-2 and TRBJ2-7, with a weak D call TRBD2 (6 bases). V was pared by 0 bases and J by 3 bases, with 12 bases between. Germline V CDR1 and CDR2: LGHNA, YNFKEQ. The CDR3 extends over 15 amino acids. CDR3: CASSQDGRSLYEQYF. The CDR3 nucleotides read TGTGCCAGCAGCCAAGATGGGAGGAGTCTCTACGAGCAGTACTTC.

The chain links TRBV2 to TRBJ1-1, with unresolved D. This CDR3 has 13 residues. Trimming removed 7 bases from V and 0 bases from J, with 9 bases in between. Germline CDR1 SNHLY, CDR2 FYNNEI. CDR3 sequence: CASKSLVNTEAFF. In DNA, the CDR3 is TGTGCCAGCAAGAGCTTAGTGAACACTGAAGCTTTCTTT.

The rearrangement links TRBV28 to TRBJ1-4, with 9 bases aligning to TRBD1. The CDR3 consists of 19 residues. Germline lookup yields CDR1 MDHEN and CDR2 SYDVKM. The V gene end was trimmed by 4 bases and the J gene end by 7 bases; junction bases not matched to a gene: 19. Here the CDR3 reads CASSSPGPGQGPPSEKLFF. For the CDR3, the DNA is TGTGCCAGCAGTTCTCCCGGCCCGGGACAGGGACCCCCTTCTGAAAAACTGTTTTTT.

This sequence joins TRBV27 and TRBJ2-1; 7 positions match TRBD2. CDR1 and CDR2 (germline): MNHEY, SMNVEV (reference sequence). The CDR3 length is 15 residues. Losses at the gene ends were 4 bases for V and 6 bases for J; bases not matched to a gene: 9. CDR3 nucleotide sequence: TGTGCCAGCAGTTCACAAGCGGGACGGGTCAATGAGCAGTTCTTC. It translates to CASSSQAGRVNEQFF.

This chain joins TRBV5-1 and TRBJ1-1; a possible D gene is TRBD1 (5 bases). Germline CDR1 is SGHRS and CDR2 is YFSETQ. The CDR3 runs 13 residues. V shed 5 bases and J shed 5 bases, with 13 bases lying between them. Here the CDR3 DNA reads TGCGCCAGCAGTAATCAGGGAGGTACTGAAGCTTTCTTT. This codes for CASSNQGGTEAFF.

The rearrangement uses TRBV27 and TRBJ2-2; no clear D gene. CDR1 is MNHEY and CDR2 is SMNVEV in the germline V gene (reference sequence). The V and J ends lost 0 bases and 9 bases respectively, with 11 bases between them. The CDR3 is 14 amino acids. The CDR3 DNA reads TGTGCCAGCAGTTTATCGGGCCAGTCAAGGGAGCTGTTTTTT. Amino acid sequence: CASSLSGQSRELFF.

The gene calls are TRBV27 and TRBJ2-2; 10 nucleotides match TRBD2. Trimming removed 8 bases from V and 6 bases from J; junction bases left unmatched: 9. The CDR3 runs to 15 residues. CDR1 MNHEY and CDR2 SMNVEV come from the germline V gene (reference sequence). The CDR3 DNA follows: TGTGCCAGCGGGCCAGCGGGAGGGCCACCCGGGGAGCTGTTTTTT. It is translated as CASGPAGGPPGELFF.

The chain couples TRBV5-1 to TRBJ1-2; no clear D. The CDR3 length is 17 residues. Germline CDR1 reads SGHRS; CDR2 reads YFSETQ. The V end lost 5 bases, the J end lost 4 bases, and 24 bases lay between the germline ends. The CDR3: CASRLGGGITSLYGYTF. CDR3 coding DNA: TGCGCCAGCAGGCTCGGCGGAGGCATTACCTCCCTCTATGGCTACACCTTC.

The V and J genes are TRBV18 and TRBJ1-2, with 7 bases lining up with TRBD1. This CDR3 is built from 15 residues. V shed 3 bases, J shed 1 base, and the junction held 5 bases outside the gene matches. The germline CDR1 and CDR2 sequences are KGHSH and LQKENI. CDR3 sequence (DNA): TGTGCCAGCTCACCGACGGGACAGAATAACTATGGCTACACCTTC. This sequence encodes CASSPTGQNNYGYTF.

This clone was counted only a few times. V is TRBV19 and J is TRBJ1-1; no firm D call. There are 16 residues in the CDR3. The V end lost 4 bases, the J end lost 3 bases, and 18 bases lay between the germline ends. Germline loops: CDR1 LNHDA, CDR2 SQIVND (reference sequence). Written as DNA, the CDR3 is TGTGCCAGTAGTAAGGGAGCCCAACCCCTCGACACTGAAGCTTTCTTT. Translated: CASSKGAQPLDTEAFF.

The CDR3 region is CASRIGGSGNTIYF. CDR3 nucleotide sequence: TGTGCCAGCAGGATAGGGGGATCTGGAAACACCATATATTTT. This chain joins TRBV6-1 and TRBJ1-3; the D gene is possibly TRBD1 (6 bases). Trimming shortened V by 6 bases and J by 1 base, and 10 bases separated the two germline ends. This CDR3 is 14 amino acids long. Looked up from germline, CDR1 is MNHNS and CDR2 is SASEGT.

The chain joins TRBV4-1 to TRBJ2-3; 9 positions agree with TRBD1. The CDR3 sequence is 16 residues long. After removal of 3 bases from V and 0 bases from J, the junction contained 4 bases not matched to a gene. CDR1 is MGHRA and CDR2 is YSYEKL in the germline V gene. For the CDR3, the DNA is TGCGCCAGCAGCCATAGAGACAGGGGGAGCACAGATACGCAGTATTTT. Protein product: CASSHRDRGSTDTQYF.

The rearrangement uses TRBV5-1 and TRBJ2-5; possible D gene TRBD1, 5 bases. V was pared by 2 bases and J by 1 base, with 12 bases between. CDR1 and CDR2 (germline): SGHRS, YFSETQ. The CDR3 totals 15 residues. This CDR3 is CASSFFTGAQETQYF. The CDR3 coding sequence is TGCGCCAGCAGCTTTTTTACAGGAGCCCAAGAGACCCAGTACTTC.

The sample holds one count of this clone. This chain uses TRBV4-3 with TRBJ2-7, with 8 bases fitting TRBD1. This CDR3 has 15 residues. CDR1 is LGHNA, CDR2 YSLEER, per germline. J was trimmed by 5 bases and V by 0 bases; bases with no gene match: 6. The CDR3, as DNA: TGCGCCAGCAGCCAAGATTTGGGACAGGTCCACGAGCAGTACTTC. Amino acids: CASSQDLGQVHEQYF.

This chain connects TRBV2 to TRBJ1-1; tentative D call: TRBD1 (6 bases). The V gene's germline CDR1 is SNHLY and CDR2 FYNNEI. V was pared by 2 bases and J by 1 base, with 8 bases between. This CDR3 comprises 14 residues. Here the CDR3 reads CASSEKTGNTEAFF. The CDR3 coding sequence is TGTGCCAGCAGTGAAAAGACAGGGAACACTGAAGCTTTCTTT.

This clone was found once. The V gene is TRBV30, the J gene TRBJ1-3, with TRBD1 as a possible D gene (6 bases). Trimming left V 4 bases short and J 6 bases short, with 10 bases between. This CDR3 has 12 residues. The germline CDR1 and CDR2 sequences are GTSNPN and SVGIG (reference sequence). DNA of the CDR3: TGTGCCTGGATGGGGGCCCAAAACACCATATATTTT. This encodes CAWMGAQNTIYF. The complete variable domain, with remaining parts taken from reference TRBV30 and TRBJ1-3, reads SQTIHQWPATLVQPVGSPLSLECTVEGTSNPNLYWYRQAAGRGLQLLFYSVGIGQISSEVPQNLSASRPQDRQFILSSKKLLLSDSGFYLCAWMGAQNTIYFGEGSWLTVV.

This chain links TRBV2 with TRBJ2-2; 14 bases are shared with TRBD2. With 6 bases clipped from V and 4 bases from J, the junction kept 4 bases outside the gene matches. Germline CDR1 SNHLY, CDR2 FYNNEI. The CDR3 loop spans 16 amino acids. CDR3 bases: TGTGCCAGCAGGGGACTAGCGGGAGCTCCCACCGGGGAGCTGTTTTTT. Its protein product is CASRGLAGAPTGELFF.

The chain recombines TRBV7-9 with TRBJ2-5; no definite D call. CDR1 and CDR2 (germline): SEHNR, FQNEAQ (reference sequence). The V and J ends lost 5 bases and 5 bases respectively, with 15 bases between them. The CDR3 is 14 residues long. The CDR3 loop reads CASSPAGFWETQYF. The CDR3 DNA sequence: TGTGCCAGCAGCCCTGCCGGGTTCTGGGAGACCCAGTACTTC.

This chain uses TRBV7-2 with TRBJ2-5, with a weak D call TRBD2 (6 bases). There are 13 residues in the CDR3. The germline gives CDR1 SGHTA, CDR2 FQGNSA. With 6 bases removed from V and 7 bases from J, the gap between germline ends came to 15 bases. CDR3 amino acids: CASSPGGGGTQYF. In DNA, the CDR3 is TGTGCCAGCAGTCCCGGGGGTGGGGGGACCCAGTACTTC.